The 2 T cell receptor beta chains reported below all come from one sample, sequenced in a study of shared clonotypes between healthy human individuals. Using immunoSEQ multiplex PCR, the repertoire was profiled, and TCRdb retains in-frame clones only, with some absent. The sample records about 1 million clones, about 75% being singletons. The sequenced sample consisted of memory CD4+ T cells sorted from blood. Indicated subset: CD45RA-negative fraction. These receptor sequences come from a man in his late teens or twenties in good health.

The chain uses TRBV4-1 and TRBJ2-2; D assignment may be TRBD1 or TRBD2 (6 bases each). Per the germline V gene, CDR1 is MGHRA and CDR2 is YSYEKL. The CDR3 spans 16 residues. V was pared by 1 base and J by 4 bases, with 13 bases between. Written as DNA, the CDR3 is TGCGCCAGCAGCCAAGTCCCGGGGGCGACCACCGGGGAGCTGTTTTTT. Amino acids: CASSQVPGATTGELFF.

The chain is built from TRBV18 and TRBJ2-1; no definite D call. Trimming took off 4 bases at V and 6 bases at J, with 10 bases between the two ends. Germline-derived CDR1 and CDR2 are KGHSH and LQKENI. The CDR3 is 13 residues long. CDR3 region: CASSLSRGNEQFF. The CDR3 DNA follows: TGTGCCAGCTCACTCTCCCGAGGCAATGAGCAGTTCTTC.